The entry below gives a single T cell receptor beta chain sequence along with its context. The antigen remains undetermined. CD4+ T cell isolation took place after about 11 days of culture. These data originate in a study of vaccination effects on CD4 cells after COVID-19. In the study overall: Either the BNT162b2 or mRNA-1273 vaccine was given to participants in two doses. With approximately 11 ug/ml peptides and about 10 IU/ml IL-2, a few million PBMC per well were cultured.

Study observations and caveats: Sampling in the study covered few convalescent patients and included no early post-infection timepoints. Whether induced by infection or by vaccine, clones showed marked clonal contraction late after vaccination.

Only in-frame clones appear in the TCRdb table, and some are missing; sequencing was by immunoSEQ multiplex PCR. The sample shows approximately 60,000 clones, approximately 72% of them seen only once. The V gene lost 6 bases and the J gene lost 0 bases, with 12 bases spanning the gap. This CDR3 comprises 14 residues. In germline, CDR1 is ENHRY, CDR2 SYGVKD. The chain couples TRBV10-3 to TRBJ2-7; D perhaps matches TRBD1 (6 bases). The TCR originated in a human donor who had a prior SARS-CoV-2 infection. The source material was CD4+ T cells from PBMCs cultured without peptide, sampled before COVID-19 vaccination. As DNA, the CDR3 is TGTGCCATCAGGACGACAGGAGTCTCCTACGAGCAGTACTTC. Its translation: CAIRTTGVSYEQYF.